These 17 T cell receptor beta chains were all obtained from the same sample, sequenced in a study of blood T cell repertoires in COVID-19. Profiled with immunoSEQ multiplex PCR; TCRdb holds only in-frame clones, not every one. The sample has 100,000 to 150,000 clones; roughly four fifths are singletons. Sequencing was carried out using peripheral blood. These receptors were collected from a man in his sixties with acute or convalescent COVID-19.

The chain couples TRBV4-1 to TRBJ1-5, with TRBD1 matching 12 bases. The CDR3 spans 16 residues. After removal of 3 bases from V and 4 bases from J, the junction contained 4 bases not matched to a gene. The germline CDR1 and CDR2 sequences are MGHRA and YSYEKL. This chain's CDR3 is CASSQGQGARNQPQHF. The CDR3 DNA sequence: TGCGCCAGCAGCCAGGGACAGGGGGCGCGGAATCAGCCCCAGCATTTT.

The CDR3, as DNA: TGTGCCAGCAGCACTCAGGGCGTAACAGATACGCAGTATTTT. Translation gives CASSTQGVTDTQYF. The chain uses TRBV5-4 and TRBJ2-3; D is possibly TRBD1 (5 bases). This CDR3 region has 14 residues. Germline lookup yields CDR1 SGHNT and CDR2 YYREEE (reference sequence). V lost 4 bases, J lost 3 bases, and 12 bases lay in between. Combining the CDR3 with reference TRBV5-4 and TRBJ2-3 gives the whole variable domain ETGVTQSPTHLIKTRGQQVTLRCSSQSGHNTVSWYQQALGQGPQFIFQYYREEENGRGNFPPRFSGLQFPNYSSELNVNALELDDSALYLCASSTQGVTDTQYFGPGTRLTVL.

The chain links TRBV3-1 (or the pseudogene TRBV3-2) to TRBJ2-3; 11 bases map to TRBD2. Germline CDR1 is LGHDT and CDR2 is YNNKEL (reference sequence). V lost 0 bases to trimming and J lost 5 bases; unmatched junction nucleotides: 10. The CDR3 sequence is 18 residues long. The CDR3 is CASSQDAVAGGAVDTQYF. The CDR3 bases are TGTGCCAGCAGCCAAGATGCTGTAGCGGGGGGGGCCGTAGATACGCAGTATTTT.

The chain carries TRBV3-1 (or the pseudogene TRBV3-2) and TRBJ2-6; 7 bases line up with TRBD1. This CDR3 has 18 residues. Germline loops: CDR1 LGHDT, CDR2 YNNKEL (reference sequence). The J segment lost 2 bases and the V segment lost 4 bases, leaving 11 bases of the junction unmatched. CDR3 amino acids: CASSRLRTGTTGANVLTF. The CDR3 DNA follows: TGTGCCAGCAGCCGGCTTAGGACAGGAACAACTGGGGCCAACGTCCTGACTTTC.

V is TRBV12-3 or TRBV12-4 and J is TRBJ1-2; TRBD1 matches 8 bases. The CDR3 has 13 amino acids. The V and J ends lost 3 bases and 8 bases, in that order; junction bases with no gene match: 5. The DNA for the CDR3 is TGTGCCAGCAGTTTGGGACAGGCGGGGGGCTACACCTTC. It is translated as CASSLGQAGGYTF.

The DNA for the CDR3 is TGTGCCAGCACCCCGGGGTCGGGAGGATCGAACACCGGGGAGCTGTTTTTT. Amino acids: CASTPGSGGSNTGELFF. The chain is built from TRBV25-1 and TRBJ2-2, with 7 bases matching TRBD2. Germline loops: CDR1 MGHDK, CDR2 SYGVNS. The trim removed 7 bases at V and 0 bases at J, leaving 11 bases unmatched. The CDR3 spans 17 residues.

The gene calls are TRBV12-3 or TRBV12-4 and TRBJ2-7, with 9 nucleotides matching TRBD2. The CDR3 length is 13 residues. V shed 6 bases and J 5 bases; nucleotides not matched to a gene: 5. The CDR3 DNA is TGTGCCAGCAGACTCAGCGGGGGGAACGAGCAGTACTTC. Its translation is CASRLSGGNEQYF.

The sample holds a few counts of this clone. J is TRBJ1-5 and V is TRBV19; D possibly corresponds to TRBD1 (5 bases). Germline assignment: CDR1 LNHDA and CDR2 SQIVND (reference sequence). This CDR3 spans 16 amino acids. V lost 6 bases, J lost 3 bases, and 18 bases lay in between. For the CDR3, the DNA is TGTGCCAGTAGCCTCACCTCGGGGGTGGTCAATCAGCCCCAGCATTTT. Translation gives CASSLTSGVVNQPQHF.

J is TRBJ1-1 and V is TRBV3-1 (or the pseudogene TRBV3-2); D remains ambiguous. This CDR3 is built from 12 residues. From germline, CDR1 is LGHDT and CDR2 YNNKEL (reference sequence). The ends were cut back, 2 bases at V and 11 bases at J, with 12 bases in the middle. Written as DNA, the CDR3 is TGTGCCAGCAGCCAAAAGACCCTGGAGGCTTTCTTT. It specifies CASSQKTLEAFF.

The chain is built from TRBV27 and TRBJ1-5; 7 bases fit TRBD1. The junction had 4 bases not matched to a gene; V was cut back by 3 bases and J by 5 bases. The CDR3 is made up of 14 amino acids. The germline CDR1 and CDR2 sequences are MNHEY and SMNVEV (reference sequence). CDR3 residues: CASSFDRAYQPQHF. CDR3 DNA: TGTGCCAGCAGTTTTGACAGGGCTTATCAGCCCCAGCATTTT.

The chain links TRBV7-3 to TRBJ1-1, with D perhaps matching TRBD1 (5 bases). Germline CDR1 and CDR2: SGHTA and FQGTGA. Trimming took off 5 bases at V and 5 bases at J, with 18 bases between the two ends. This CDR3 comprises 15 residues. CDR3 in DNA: TGTGCCAGCAGCGCTCTGGGCGGGACGGGGACTGAAGCTTTCTTT. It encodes CASSALGGTGTEAFF. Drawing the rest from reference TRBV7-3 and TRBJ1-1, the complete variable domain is GAGVSQTPSNKVTEKGKYVELRCDPISGHTALYWYRQSLGQGPEFLIYFQGTGAADDSGLPNDRFFAVRPEGSVSTLKIQRTERGDSAVYLCASSALGGTGTEAFFGQGTRLTVV.

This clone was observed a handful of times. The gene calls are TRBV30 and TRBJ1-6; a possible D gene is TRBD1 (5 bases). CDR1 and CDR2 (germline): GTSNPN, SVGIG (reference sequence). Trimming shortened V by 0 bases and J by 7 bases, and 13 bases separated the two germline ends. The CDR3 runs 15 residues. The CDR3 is CAWSVGRQGNSPLHF. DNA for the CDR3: TGTGCCTGGAGTGTAGGGCGGCAGGGAAATTCACCCCTCCACTTT.

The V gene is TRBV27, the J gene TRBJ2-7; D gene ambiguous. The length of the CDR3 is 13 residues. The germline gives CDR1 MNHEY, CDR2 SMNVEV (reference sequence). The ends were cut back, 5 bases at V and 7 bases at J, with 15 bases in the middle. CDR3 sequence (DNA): TGTGCCAGCAGTCCCCACCGAGGCGATGAGCAGTACTTC. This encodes CASSPHRGDEQYF.

This chain's CDR3 is CASSPTRADQPQHF. DNA for the CDR3: TGTGCCAGCTCACCAACGAGGGCCGATCAGCCCCAGCATTTT. V gene TRBV18 combines with J gene TRBJ1-5; D gene uncertain. Trimming left V 2 bases short and J 5 bases short, with 10 bases between. Germline V gene data show CDR1 as KGHSH and CDR2 as LQKENI. The CDR3 covers 14 residues.

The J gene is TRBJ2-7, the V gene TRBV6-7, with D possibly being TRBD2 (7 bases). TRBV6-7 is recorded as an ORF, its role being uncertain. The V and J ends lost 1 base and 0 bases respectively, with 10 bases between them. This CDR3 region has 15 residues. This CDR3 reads CASSYLGGASYEQYF. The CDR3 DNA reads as TGTGCCAGCAGTTACTTGGGGGGGGCCTCCTACGAGCAGTACTTC.

The CDR3 bases are TGTGCCAGCAGCCGAGGACAGGGGGATAATCAGCCCCAGCATTTT. It codes for CASSRGQGDNQPQHF. V is TRBV3-1 (or the pseudogene TRBV3-2) and J is TRBJ1-5; 10 nucleotides align to TRBD1. Germline assignment: CDR1 LGHDT and CDR2 YNNKEL (reference sequence). CDR3 length equals 15 residues. With V trimmed by 4 bases and J by 4 bases, 4 bases remained unmatched.

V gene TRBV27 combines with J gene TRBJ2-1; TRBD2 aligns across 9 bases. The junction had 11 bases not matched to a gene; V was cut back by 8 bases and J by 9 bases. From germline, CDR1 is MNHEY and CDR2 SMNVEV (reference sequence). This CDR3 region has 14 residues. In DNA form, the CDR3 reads TGTGCCAGCGGTAGCGGGAGCCCCACGAGTGAGCAGTTCTTC. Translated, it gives CASGSGSPTSEQFF.